The 28 T cell receptor beta chains below all came from one sample that was sequenced in a study of CD8 T cells in Susac syndrome (dated by TCRdb to about 2019). Libraries were prepared through the immunoSEQ multiplex PCR assay. RNA was extracted using the RNeasy kit, and about 0.45 to 1 ug of the RNA was reverse transcribed with random hexamers. Clones were called with MiXCR by TCRdb after fastp trimmed the public reads at Q25, and only in-frame beta chains were retained. Every distinct CDR3 protein forms one entry, paired with its most common genes and DNA. For this sample there are 180,000 or so distinct CDR3 sequences; about 95% appear just once. The ten largest clones add up to about 0.1% of the sample. Sequenced sample: CD4+ T cells from PBMCs. These receptors all stem from a human donor in good health.

The chain carries TRBV20-1 and TRBJ2-7, with D uncertain. V gave up 1 base and J gave up 2 bases, with 6 bases separating them. Germline-derived CDR1 and CDR2 are DFQATT and SNEGSKA (reference sequence). The CDR3 is 12 amino acids. CDR3: CSARADTYEQYF. The CDR3 DNA sequence: TGCAGTGCTAGAGCAGACACCTACGAGCAGTACTTC.

V usage is TRBV29-1 and J usage is TRBJ1-1; D is perhaps TRBD1 (5 bases). Germline V lookup: CDR1 SQVTM, CDR2 ANQGSEA. Trimming stripped 5 bases from V and 1 base from J, with 11 bases between. The CDR3 has 13 residues. This chain's CDR3 is CSVSGTSNTEAFF. The DNA of the CDR3 is TGCAGCGTTAGCGGGACCTCGAACACTGAAGCTTTCTTT.

The V and J genes are TRBV2 and TRBJ1-5; possibly TRBD1 for D (5 bases). V lost 4 bases, J lost 1 base, and 8 bases lay in between. Germline CDR1 SNHLY, CDR2 FYNNEI. This CDR3 has 14 residues. CDR3 residues: CASSVRGSNQPQHF. CDR3 nucleotides: TGTGCCAGCAGTGTCCGGGGGAGCAATCAGCCCCAGCATTTT. Complete variable domain (other parts from reference TRBV2 and TRBJ1-5): EPEVTQTPSHQVTQMGQEVILRCVPISNHLYFYWYRQILGQKVEFLVSFYNNEISEKSEIFDDQFSVERPDGSNFTLKIRSTKLEDSAMYFCASSVRGSNQPQHFGDGTRLSIL.

The chain employs TRBV30 and TRBJ2-6; D is unresolved. Trimming pared 0 bases from V and 0 bases from J, leaving 3 bases between. The CDR3 loop spans 14 amino acids. Germline CDR1 reads GTSNPN; CDR2 reads SVGIG (reference sequence). In DNA, the CDR3 is TGTGCCTGGAGTGTTAACTCTGGGGCCAACGTCCTGACTTTC. Translation gives CAWSVNSGANVLTF.

The gene calls are TRBV29-1 and TRBJ1-2; the D gene is possibly TRBD1 (5 bases). Germline values: CDR1 SQVTM, CDR2 ANQGSEA. The CDR3 runs to 11 residues. Trimming took off 8 bases at V and 5 bases at J, with 12 bases between the two ends. The CDR3 sequence is CSLAEGYGYTF. Written as DNA, the CDR3 is TGCAGCCTGGCGGAGGGGTATGGCTACACCTTC. The full variable domain, rest sourced from reference TRBV29-1 and TRBJ1-2, is SAVISQKPSRDICQRGTSLTIQCQVDSQVTMMFWYRQQPGQSLTLIATANQGSEATYESGFVIDKFPISRPNLTFSTLTVSNMSPEDSSIYLCSLAEGYGYTFGSGTRLTVV.

The chain employs TRBV30 and TRBJ1-5, with 9 bases fitting TRBD1. This CDR3 spans 15 amino acids. Germline V gives CDR1 GTSNPN, CDR2 SVGIG (reference sequence). V was pared by 4 bases and J by 3 bases, with 7 bases of the junction left unmatched. The CDR3 here is CAWTRTGVNNQPQHF. DNA for the CDR3: TGTGCCTGGACCAGGACAGGGGTGAACAATCAGCCCCAGCATTTT.

This clonotype was seen once. This chain uses TRBV20-1 with TRBJ2-7; D not resolved. The V and J ends lost 6 bases and 2 bases respectively, with 11 bases between them. The CDR3 is made up of 12 amino acids. Germline V CDR1 and CDR2: DFQATT, SNEGSKA (reference sequence). CDR3 in DNA: TGCAGTGCCCCCTGGCAGACCTACGAGCAGTACTTC. Translated, it gives CSAPWQTYEQYF.

This clonotype was seen once. This rearrangement joins TRBV28 to TRBJ2-3, with TRBD2 matching over 11 bases. Germline CDR1 MDHEN, CDR2 SYDVKM. The CDR3 covers 18 residues. Losses at the gene ends were 6 bases for V and 2 bases for J; bases not matched to a gene: 13. The DNA of the CDR3 is TGTGCCAGCAGACCCATCGCTAGCGGGAGGTTACTCACAGATACGCAGTATTTT. This sequence encodes CASRPIASGRLLTDTQYF.

This clonotype has just one count. The gene calls are TRBV9 and TRBJ1-2, with TRBD1 matching 8 bases. The ends lost 8 bases at V and 4 bases at J; junction bases unmatched: 7. CDR1 and CDR2 (germline): SGDLS, YYNGEE. The CDR3 runs 13 residues. The CDR3 spells CASSTGDGYGYTF. The CDR3 nucleotides are TGTGCCAGTTCGACAGGGGACGGCTATGGCTACACCTTC.

V is TRBV7-2 and J is TRBJ2-7, with 7 bases lining up with TRBD2. Per germline, CDR1 SGHTA and CDR2 FQGNSA. V shed 6 bases and J 4 bases; nucleotides not matched to a gene: 12. The CDR3 runs 15 residues. CDR3 sequence: CASSPQGGRDYEQYF. CDR3 nucleotide sequence: TGTGCCAGCAGTCCCCAAGGCGGGAGAGATTACGAGCAGTACTTC. Drawing the rest from reference TRBV7-2 and TRBJ2-7, the complete variable domain is GAGVSQSPSNKVTEKGKDVELRCDPISGHTALYWYRQSLGQGLEFLIYFQGNSAPDKSGLPSDRFSAERTGGSVSTLTIQRTQQEDSAVYLCASSPQGGRDYEQYFGPGTRLTVT.

This chain connects TRBV20-1 to TRBJ2-3, with 7 bases fitting TRBD1. Germline lookup yields CDR1 DFQATT and CDR2 SNEGSKA (reference sequence). This CDR3 spans 12 amino acids. V lost 1 base and J lost 9; bases outside the gene matches: 4. The CDR3 region is CSARATGVTQYF. CDR3 nucleotides: TGCAGTGCTAGAGCTACAGGGGTGACGCAGTATTTT.

The J gene is TRBJ2-2, the V gene TRBV7-9, with D perhaps being TRBD1 or TRBD2 (5 bases each). V lost 6 bases and J 5 bases, leaving 16 bases between the germline ends. The CDR3 has 15 amino acids. Germline values: CDR1 SEHNR, CDR2 FQNEAQ (reference sequence). CDR3 protein: CASSRDGTRTGELFF. The CDR3 DNA is TGTGCCAGCAGTCGGGACGGAACTAGGACCGGGGAGCTGTTTTTT.

The V call is TRBV29-1, the J call TRBJ1-1; D call uncertain. The CDR3 spans 11 residues. Germline CDR1 is SQVTM and CDR2 is ANQGSEA. V lost 3 bases, J lost 6 bases, and 8 bases lay in between. The CDR3 nucleotides are TGCAGCGTTGATGCGGGTGCTGAAGCTTTCTTT. Residues: CSVDAGAEAFF. Filled out from reference TRBV29-1 and TRBJ1-1, the complete variable domain reads SAVISQKPSRDICQRGTSLTIQCQVDSQVTMMFWYRQQPGQSLTLIATANQGSEATYESGFVIDKFPISRPNLTFSTLTVSNMSPEDSSIYLCSVDAGAEAFFGQGTRLTVV.

This clonotype was detected once. The chain combines TRBV29-1 with TRBJ1-2, with 7 bases fitting TRBD1. Germline CDR1 reads SQVTM; CDR2 reads ANQGSEA. With V trimmed by 7 bases and J by 5 bases, 13 bases remained unmatched. The CDR3 sequence is 14 residues long. The chain's CDR3 is CSAAQTGRGYGYTF. CDR3 nucleotides: TGCAGCGCTGCCCAGACAGGGCGAGGTTATGGCTACACCTTC. Drawing the rest from reference TRBV29-1 and TRBJ1-2, the complete variable domain is SAVISQKPSRDICQRGTSLTIQCQVDSQVTMMFWYRQQPGQSLTLIATANQGSEATYESGFVIDKFPISRPNLTFSTLTVSNMSPEDSSIYLCSAAQTGRGYGYTFGSGTRLTVV.

The V gene is TRBV30, the J gene TRBJ1-2; D is unresolved. The germline gives CDR1 GTSNPN, CDR2 SVGIG (reference sequence). V gave up 4 bases and J gave up 7 bases, with 13 bases separating them. The CDR3 totals 12 residues. In DNA form, the CDR3 reads TGTGCCTGGAAATGGACTCGGGGTGGCTACACCTTC. This gives the protein CAWKWTRGGYTF.

Concerning this clonotype: An end of the junction differs from the germline gene, which may be a read error. This sequence joins TRBV29-1 and TRBJ2-1; D may be TRBD2 (5 bases). Germline V gives CDR1 SQVTM, CDR2 ANQGSEA. The CDR3 totals 13 residues. CDR3 in amino acids: CSARGFSDNEQFF. The DNA of the CDR3 is TGCAGCGCCCGAGGGTTCTCCGACAATGAGCAGTTCTTC.

The CDR3 DNA reads as TGCAGTGCTAGAAAGACTAGCGGGATCCAAGAGACCCAGTACTTC. Protein: CSARKTSGIQETQYF. This chain joins TRBV20-1 and TRBJ2-5; 11 bases line up with TRBD2. The CDR3 runs to 15 residues. J was trimmed by 1 base and V by 2 bases; bases with no gene match: 3. Germline lookup yields CDR1 DFQATT and CDR2 SNEGSKA (reference sequence).

V and J are TRBV14 and TRBJ1-5; tentative D call: TRBD1 (6 bases). This CDR3 comprises 13 residues. Looked up from germline, CDR1 is SGHDN and CDR2 is FVKESK. Trimming cost V 4 bases and J 4 bases, with 8 bases left between them. The CDR3 coding sequence is TGTGCCAGCAGCCGGACAGTAAATCAGCCCCAGCATTTT. Encoded protein: CASSRTVNQPQHF.

The V and J genes are TRBV9 and TRBJ2-7; D gene ambiguous. From germline, CDR1 is SGDLS and CDR2 YYNGEE. This CDR3 comprises 12 residues. Trimming shortened V by 3 bases and J by 3 bases, and 7 bases separated the two germline ends. Here the CDR3 DNA reads TGTGCCAGCAGCGGGCTGGGCTACGAGCAGTACTTC. It specifies CASSGLGYEQYF.

This rearrangement joins TRBV15 to TRBJ1-1; possible D gene TRBD1, 5 bases. The CDR3 loop spans 15 amino acids. CDR1 and CDR2 (germline): LNHNV, YYDKDF (reference sequence). V lost 4 bases and J 0 bases, leaving 12 bases between the germline ends. The CDR3 region is CATSKWGGMNTEAFF. The CDR3 DNA reads TGTGCCACCAGCAAATGGGGCGGTATGAACACTGAAGCTTTCTTT.

The chain joins TRBV28 to TRBJ1-2, with D perhaps TRBD1 (5 bases). V was trimmed by 10 bases and J by 5 bases, leaving 17 bases between them. CDR1 is MDHEN, CDR2 SYDVKM, per germline. The CDR3 is 13 amino acids. CDR3 region: CATVSQGVYGYTF. The CDR3 nucleotides read TGTGCCACCGTTTCCCAAGGGGTGTATGGCTACACCTTC.

The chain is built from TRBV29-1 and TRBJ2-5, with no clear D. The CDR3 sequence is 11 residues long. Germline loops: CDR1 SQVTM, CDR2 ANQGSEA. V was cut by 4 bases and J by 5 bases, with 8 bases left in between. The CDR3: CSVVVGETQYF. CDR3 nucleotides: TGCAGCGTTGTAGTGGGGGAGACCCAGTACTTC.

This chain connects TRBV4-2 to TRBJ2-7, with TRBD2 matching 9 bases. Per germline, CDR1 LGHNA and CDR2 YNFKEQ. Losses at the gene ends were 0 bases for V and 7 bases for J; bases not matched to a gene: 13. This CDR3 is built from 17 residues. CDR3 in amino acids: CASSQDASGVPLREQYF. In DNA form, the CDR3 reads TGTGCCAGCAGCCAAGATGCTAGCGGGGTTCCTTTAAGAGAGCAGTACTTC.

The chain combines TRBV18 with TRBJ2-2, with D possibly called TRBD1 or TRBD2 (6 bases each). In germline, CDR1 is KGHSH, CDR2 LQKENI. V was clipped by 4 bases and J by 7 bases, with 13 bases between them. This CDR3 spans 14 amino acids. The CDR3 DNA reads TGTGCCAGCTCACTGGACGGGGGCCGCGGGGAGCTGTTTTTT. Translation: CASSLDGGRGELFF.

The rearrangement uses TRBV9 and TRBJ2-1; 13 positions match TRBD2. CDR3 length equals 17 residues. Germline V gene data show CDR1 as SGDLS and CDR2 as YYNGEE. J was trimmed by 8 bases and V by 3 bases; bases with no gene match: 11. Here the CDR3 reads CASSAGTSGKLIYEQFF. CDR3 DNA: TGTGCCAGCAGCGCCGGGACTAGCGGGAAATTAATCTATGAGCAGTTCTTC.

The chain carries TRBV15 and TRBJ2-3, with 11 bases aligning to TRBD2. The V gene end was trimmed by 0 bases and the J gene end by 1 base; junction bases not matched to a gene: 0. Germline lookup yields CDR1 LNHNV and CDR2 YYDKDF (reference sequence). The CDR3 has 16 amino acids. For the CDR3, the DNA is TGTGCCACCAGCAGAGATAGCGGGAGGGGCACAGATACGCAGTATTTT. Its protein product is CATSRDSGRGTDTQYF.

The genes are TRBV27 and TRBJ2-1; no definite D call. Trimming cost V 10 bases and J 6 bases, with 10 bases left between them. Germline loops: CDR1 MNHEY, CDR2 SMNVEV (reference sequence). The CDR3 totals 11 residues. The CDR3 DNA is TGTGCCATCGCGTGGGGCAATGAGCAGTTCTTC. It codes for CAIAWGNEQFF.

The chain recombines TRBV3-1 with TRBJ2-6, with D unresolved. The V gene lost 6 bases and the J gene lost 3 bases, with 9 bases spanning the gap. The CDR3 sequence is 14 residues long. Looked up from germline, CDR1 is LGHDT and CDR2 is YNNKEL (reference sequence). CDR3 bases: TGTGCCAGCAGGCCCAAGGATGGGGCCAACGTCCTGACTTTC. It is translated as CASRPKDGANVLTF.